Shown below are 28 T cell receptor beta chains from a single sample sequenced in a study of Graves' ophthalmopathy and Graves' hyperthyroidism. Amplifying from RNA transcripts, the study obtained TCR beta CDR3 regions. The workflow started with a first-round RT-PCR run with HTBI primers and then moved on to a second-round multiplex PCR. TCRdb ran MiXCR on the multiplex PCR reads and lists one entry per CDR3 protein. The data contain about 240,000 distinct CDR3 sequences, around 50% of them singletons. Sequencing was carried out using peripheral blood. Receptors originate from an adult man with Graves' ophthalmopathy.

The rearrangement joins TRBV12-3 or TRBV12-4 to TRBJ2-2; D is uncertain. V lost 6 bases and J lost 3, with 5 bases in between. The CDR3 contains 12 residues. CDR3 sequence (DNA): TGTGCCAGCAGCCGAGACACCGGGGAGCTGTTTTTT. Its translation: CASSRDTGELFF.

Only a few counts were recorded for this clonotype. This rearrangement joins TRBV19 to TRBJ2-7, with D tentatively TRBD2 (7 bases). This CDR3 has 15 residues. The ends were cut back, 10 bases at V and 2 bases at J, with 21 bases in the middle. Germline V CDR1 and CDR2: LNHDA, SQIVND (reference sequence). In nucleotides, the CDR3 is TGTGCCACTCAGCTGTCGGGGGGCGTCGCCTACGAGCAGTACTTC. The encoded protein is CATQLSGGVAYEQYF.

To note about this clonotype: A much larger clonotype is one base distant, so this may be a read error. The chain carries TRBV24-1 and TRBJ1-1, with a weak D call TRBD1 (6 bases). The CDR3 is made up of 12 amino acids. The germline CDR1 and CDR2 sequences are KGHDR and SFDVKD. The CDR3 DNA reads as TGTGCCACCGGTGAAGGGGGGAGGACGGCTTTCTTT. It encodes CATGEGGRTAFF.

The rearrangement links TRBV24-1 to TRBJ2-5; 9 positions match TRBD1. V lost 3 bases and J lost 4; bases outside the gene matches: 5. Germline values: CDR1 KGHDR, CDR2 SFDVKD. The CDR3 covers 15 residues. CDR3 sequence reads: CATSDPGQGRETQYF. CDR3 bases: TGTGCCACCAGTGATCCGGGACAGGGAAGAGAGACCCAGTACTTC.

The chain recombines TRBV7-2 with TRBJ2-7, with D unclear. The V end was cut by 5 bases, the J end by 4 bases, with 12 bases between. CDR1 is SGHTA and CDR2 is FQGNSA in the germline V gene. The CDR3 is 13 residues long. The CDR3 spells CASSQSRFYEQYF. In nucleotides, the CDR3 is TGTGCCAGCAGCCAAAGTAGGTTTTACGAGCAGTACTTC.

This clonotype was seen only once. The chain has TRBV29-1 and TRBJ2-3, with 8 bases aligning to TRBD1. The junction had 3 bases not matched to a gene; V was cut back by 6 bases and J by 4 bases. The CDR3 runs 12 residues. Germline assignment: CDR1 SQVTM and CDR2 ANQGSEA. Written as DNA, the CDR3 is TGCAGCGTCAGGGGGCAGGCAGATACGCAGTATTTT. This translates into CSVRGQADTQYF.

In its sample, this clonotype was seen once. This chain links TRBV19 with TRBJ1-2; D gene unclear. The V gene's germline CDR1 is LNHDA and CDR2 SQIVND (reference sequence). V lost 6 bases and J lost 2, with 7 bases in between. The CDR3 extends over 12 amino acids. The CDR3 sequence: CASRDKNYGYTF. In DNA, the CDR3 is TGTGCCAGTAGGGATAAGAACTATGGCTACACCTTC.

This chain joins TRBV6-6 and TRBJ1-2, with 9 positions matching TRBD1. Germline values: CDR1 MNHNY, CDR2 SVGAGI (reference sequence). The CDR3 sequence is 15 residues long. The V segment lost 0 bases and the J segment 9 bases; nucleotides outside the gene matches: 8. CDR3 loop: CASSYSDRGGDSYTF. Written as DNA, the CDR3 is TGTGCCAGCAGTTACTCGGACAGGGGAGGGGATAGCTACACCTTC.

The CDR3 DNA sequence: TGTGCCAGCAGCTTAACCCTGTACCCCACAGATGGCTACACCTTC. Its translation: CASSLTLYPTDGYTF. This sequence joins TRBV7-2 and TRBJ1-2; no clear D gene. The CDR3 totals 15 residues. Per germline, CDR1 SGHTA and CDR2 FQGNSA. With 2 bases removed from V and 6 bases from J, the gap between germline ends came to 16 bases.

The chain has TRBV5-1 and TRBJ2-6; weak D call: TRBD2 (5 bases). The germline V gene encodes CDR1 SGHRS and CDR2 YFSETQ. This CDR3 has 14 amino acids. Trimming pared 0 bases from V and 9 bases from J, leaving 10 bases between. CDR3 sequence: CASSLGGPNNVLTF. CDR3 DNA: TGCGCCAGCAGCTTGGGAGGGCCTAACAACGTCCTGACTTTC.

This clonotype was recorded a few times. V usage is TRBV30 and J usage is TRBJ2-2; possible D gene TRBD2, 6 bases. This CDR3 contains 12 residues. CDR1 and CDR2 from the germline V gene are GTSNPN and SVGIG (reference sequence). The V end lost 2 bases, the J end lost 6 bases, and 7 bases lay between the germline ends. The CDR3 here is CAWSWRAGELFF. The CDR3 bases are TGTGCCTGGAGTTGGAGGGCCGGGGAGCTGTTTTTT. Filled out from reference TRBV30 and TRBJ2-2, the complete variable domain reads SQTIHQWPATLVQPVGSPLSLECTVEGTSNPNLYWYRQAAGRGLQLLFYSVGIGQISSEVPQNLSASRPQDRQFILSSKKLLLSDSGFYLCAWSWRAGELFFGEGSRLTVL.

In this sample, this clonotype turned up many times. The CDR3 DNA is TGCGCCAGCAGTCCTGGAAATTCACCCCTCCACTTT. It yields the protein CASSPGNSPLHF. V gene TRBV10-2 combines with J gene TRBJ1-6; D not certain. Germline V lookup: CDR1 WSHSY, CDR2 SAAADI. V was clipped by 5 bases and J by 7 bases, with 6 bases between them. This CDR3 contains 12 residues.

This clonotype was counted only a few times. The chain combines TRBV12-3 or TRBV12-4 with TRBJ2-7, with D uncertain. The CDR3 extends over 11 amino acids. The V end lost 6 bases, the J end lost 9 bases, and 12 bases lay between the germline ends. DNA for the CDR3: TGTGCCAGCAGCCTCGGTTGGGGGCAGTACTTC. It encodes CASSLGWGQYF.

The CDR3 sequence: CASSLGSGGQPQHF. The CDR3 coding sequence is TGTGCCAGCAGCTTAGGTTCAGGGGGGCAGCCCCAGCATTTT. The chain links TRBV5-4 to TRBJ1-5, with 7 bases fitting TRBD1. Germline V lookup: CDR1 SGHNT, CDR2 YYREEE (reference sequence). The CDR3 extends over 14 amino acids. Trimming cost V 2 bases and J 7 bases; bases outside gene matches: 6.

The rearrangement uses TRBV10-3 and TRBJ1-1; no reliable D call. Deletions cut 5 bases from V and 1 base from J, with 5 bases between. CDR3 length: 12 residues. Germline CDR1 ENHRY, CDR2 SYGVKD. The CDR3 loop reads CAISYGNTEAFF. The CDR3 nucleotides read TGTGCCATCAGTTACGGGAACACTGAAGCTTTCTTT.

The genes are TRBV28 and TRBJ2-7, with 12 bases matching TRBD1. CDR3 length equals 15 residues. J lost 7 bases, V lost 5 bases, and 9 bases had no gene match. CDR1 MDHEN and CDR2 SYDVKM come from the germline V gene. CDR3 loop: CASSRRGQGAGEQYF. The CDR3 nucleotides are TGTGCCAGCAGTCGGCGGGGACAGGGGGCTGGGGAGCAGTACTTC. Together with reference TRBV28 and TRBJ2-7, the CDR3 gives the full variable domain: DVKVTQSSRYLVKRTGEKVFLECVQDMDHENMFWYRQDPGLGLRLIYFSYDVKMKEKGDIPEGYSVSREKKERFSLILESASTNQTSMYLCASSRRGQGAGEQYFGPGTRLTVT.

This rearrangement joins TRBV20-1 to TRBJ2-5, with 7 positions matching TRBD1. Germline V gives CDR1 DFQATT, CDR2 SNEGSKA (reference sequence). J lost 4 bases, V lost 5 bases, and 7 bases had no gene match. The CDR3 length is 13 residues. The chain's CDR3 is CSAATGWSETQYF. The CDR3 nucleotides are TGCAGTGCTGCGACAGGGTGGTCAGAGACCCAGTACTTC.

On this clonotype itself: At one of its ends the junction is not consistent with the germline gene, which may arise from a read error. The chain recombines TRBV7-2 with TRBJ2-7; a possible D gene is TRBD1 (6 bases). Germline-derived CDR1 and CDR2 are SGHTA and FQGNSA. The CDR3 has 16 residues. Here the CDR3 reads CASSLATGAPPYEQYF. In DNA form, the CDR3 reads TGCGCCAGCAGCTTGGCGACAGGCGCTCCTCCCTACGAGCAGTACTTC.

This clonotype was found a few times. The CDR3 nucleotides read TGCAGCGTTTTGCGGGGTATTGGAGAGACCCAGTACTTC. It encodes CSVLRGIGETQYF. V is TRBV29-1 and J is TRBJ2-5; a possible D gene is TRBD2 (6 bases). The length of the CDR3 is 13 residues. V lost 5 bases and J 4 bases, leaving 14 bases between the germline ends. Per germline, CDR1 SQVTM and CDR2 ANQGSEA.

V is TRBV19 and J is TRBJ2-7, with D possibly matching TRBD2 (6 bases). CDR3 length equals 14 residues. Between the trimmed V and J ends, which lost 7 bases and 2 bases, there was a span of 15 bases. From germline, CDR1 is LNHDA and CDR2 SQIVND (reference sequence). In nucleotides, the CDR3 is TGTGCCAGTACCCCGACGGGCGGGACCTACGAGCAGTACTTC. Translation gives CASTPTGGTYEQYF.

The gene calls are TRBV20-1 and TRBJ2-6, with a tentative D call TRBD1 (6 bases). Germline V gene lookup returns CDR1 DFQATT and CDR2 SNEGSKA (reference sequence). The CDR3 consists of 14 residues. Between the trimmed V and J ends, which lost 4 bases and 2 bases, there was a span of 9 bases. CDR3 loop: CSATEGAGANVLTF. CDR3 coding DNA: TGCAGTGCTACCGAGGGGGCTGGGGCCAACGTCCTGACTTTC.

This clonotype occurred a few times. The chain is built from TRBV9 and TRBJ1-6; D is undetermined. Germline CDR1 reads SGDLS; CDR2 reads YYNGEE. The CDR3 has 17 residues. The ends were cut back, 4 bases at V and 6 bases at J, with 20 bases in the middle. The CDR3 region is CASSFGLGKLINSPLHF. CDR3 nucleotide sequence: TGTGCCAGCAGCTTTGGACTAGGAAAACTAATTAATTCACCCCTCCACTTT. The whole variable domain, filled in from reference TRBV9 and TRBJ1-6, reads DSGVTQTPKHLITATGQRVTLRCSPRSGDLSVYWYQQSLDQGLQFLIQYYNGEERAKGNILERFSAQQFPDLHSELNLSSLELGDSALYFCASSFGLGKLINSPLHFGNGTRLTVT.

The chain employs TRBV7-6 and TRBJ2-5; TRBD1 aligns across 10 bases. Trimming at V came to 1 base and at J to 4 bases, leaving 6 bases not matched to a gene. CDR3 length equals 16 residues. CDR1 SGHVS and CDR2 FNYEAQ come from the germline V gene. The CDR3 bases are TGTGCCAGCAGCTTAGGACAGGGGGCGTTTGGAGAGACCCAGTACTTC. Its translation is CASSLGQGAFGETQYF.

This clonotype came up a few times. The chain couples TRBV7-8 to TRBJ2-2; 7 bases match TRBD1. V lost 2 bases and J lost 10; bases outside the gene matches: 10. Germline CDR1 and CDR2: SGHVS and FQNEAQ. This CDR3 has 15 amino acids. The CDR3 DNA follows: TGTGCCAGCAGCTTATCTCCGGGACAGAGCTTGGAGCTGTTTTTT. Translated: CASSLSPGQSLELFF.

In this sample, this clonotype turned up a few times. J is TRBJ1-2 and V is TRBV5-1; D may be TRBD1 (5 bases). CDR3 size: 16 residues. Germline V gene lookup returns CDR1 SGHRS and CDR2 YFSETQ. Trimming cost V 2 bases and J 0 bases, with 14 bases left between them. CDR3 in DNA: TGCGCCAGCAGCTTACGGGGCCTCACGACTAACTATGGCTACACCTTC. Translation: CASSLRGLTTNYGYTF.

CDR3 loop: CASSTGAGIYEQYF. Written as DNA, the CDR3 is TGCGCCAGCTCGACCGGGGCAGGGATCTACGAGCAGTACTTC. This rearrangement joins TRBV5-1 to TRBJ2-7; D may be TRBD1 or TRBD2 (5 bases each). V lost 7 bases to trimming and J lost 3 bases, with 17 bases between them. The CDR3 consists of 14 residues. Germline CDR1 is SGHRS and CDR2 is YFSETQ.

The chain joins TRBV24-1 to TRBJ1-2, with TRBD1 matching 9 bases. Trimming cost V 4 bases and J 0 bases; bases outside gene matches: 5. The CDR3 is made up of 16 amino acids. Germline V lookup: CDR1 KGHDR, CDR2 SFDVKD. The CDR3 sequence is CATSEDRGGPNYGYTF. The CDR3, as DNA: TGTGCCACCAGTGAGGACAGGGGAGGTCCTAACTATGGCTACACCTTC.

The rearrangement joins TRBV28 to TRBJ2-7; D might be TRBD1 (6 bases). This CDR3 region has 13 residues. Per the germline V gene, CDR1 is MDHEN and CDR2 is SYDVKM. V dropped 6 bases and J dropped 3 bases, with 12 bases sitting between them. The CDR3 region has the DNA TGTGCCAGCAGAGACAGGAACGACTACGAGCAGTACTTC. It translates to CASRDRNDYEQYF.